The clone carrying this T cell receptor (beta chain) has more than one count but fewer than ten. Antigen unknown. The CDR3 is 14 residues long. Germline CDR1 is DFQATT and CDR2 is SNEGSKA (reference sequence). Trimming shortened V by 2 bases and J by 0 bases, and 7 bases separated the two germline ends. This entry is derived from a study of T cells after yellow fever vaccination. Study results and limitations: A small proportion of clonotypes was detected in both the CD4 and CD8 compartments.

Using its own MiXCR run on the 5' RACE reads, TCRdb lists one record per CDR3 protein. In the table there are 200,000 to 300,000 distinct CDR3 sequences, approximately 6.7% of which are singletons. Material: CD4+ T cells sorted from PBMCs, obtained on the day of the yellow fever booster vaccination. The chain uses TRBV20-1 and TRBJ2-2; no clear D gene. The clonotype was recovered from a man aged 25-45 years who received the YFV17D yellow fever vaccine. The CDR3 nucleotides read TGCAGTGCTAGACCCCCAGCGAACACCGGGGAGCTGTTTTTT. Its protein product is CSARPPANTGELFF.